This T cell receptor (beta chain) was recorded in a study of control samples from healthy donors and cancer patients. CDR1 is SGHTA and CDR2 is FQGTGA in the germline V gene. The length of the CDR3 is 15 residues. V was pared by 3 bases and J by 4 bases, with 12 bases between. The method was immunoSEQ multiplex PCR; TCRdb's version includes in-frame clones alone and lacks a portion of them. Among fewer than 500,000 clones listed, around nine tenths were seen once. The chain has TRBV7-3 and TRBJ2-2; no definite D call. The origin of this receptor is a man aged 35-49 years with head and neck cancer. The sample comprised PBMCs. CDR3 sequence: CASSLAPLGTGELFF. The CDR3 bases are TGTGCCAGCAGCTTGGCACCCCTTGGCACCGGGGAGCTGTTTTTT.